The clone carrying this T cell receptor (beta chain) has at least ten counts. Its antigen is currently unknown. The sample is drawn from a study of Graves' ophthalmopathy and Graves' hyperthyroidism. Uncontrolled infections, other autoimmune diseases, pregnancy or lactation barred patients from enrollment. Diagnosis was based on clinical symptoms, serum thyroxine, TRAb, thyroid ultrasound and orbital computed tomography. From RNA, the CDR3 regions of TCR beta chains were amplified and sequenced. A first-round RT-PCR used HTBI primers, followed by a second-round multiplex PCR. TCRdb passed the multiplex PCR reads through MiXCR, listing each CDR3 protein once. The data contain about 400,000 distinct CDR3 sequences, about 16% of them singletons. General study findings and limits: Most thyroid clonotypes expanded beyond 0.001 frequency were also found in blood. Distinction of ophthalmopathy from stable hyperthyroidism by a 13-signature model reached 85% to 90% sensitivity and 81.08% specificity.

The specimen was peripheral blood. This clonotype was obtained from a woman between 18 and 30 years old with Graves' ophthalmopathy.

CDR3: CASSRTGTGVNQPQHF. The CDR3 nucleotides are TGTGCCAGCAGCAGGACCGGGACAGGGGTCAATCAGCCCCAGCATTTT. The J gene is TRBJ1-5, the V gene TRBV5-5; the match to TRBD1 covers 10 bases. The CDR3 is 16 amino acids. The germline V gene encodes CDR1 SGHKS and CDR2 YYEKEE (reference sequence). With V trimmed by 4 bases and J by 3 bases, 7 bases remained unmatched.